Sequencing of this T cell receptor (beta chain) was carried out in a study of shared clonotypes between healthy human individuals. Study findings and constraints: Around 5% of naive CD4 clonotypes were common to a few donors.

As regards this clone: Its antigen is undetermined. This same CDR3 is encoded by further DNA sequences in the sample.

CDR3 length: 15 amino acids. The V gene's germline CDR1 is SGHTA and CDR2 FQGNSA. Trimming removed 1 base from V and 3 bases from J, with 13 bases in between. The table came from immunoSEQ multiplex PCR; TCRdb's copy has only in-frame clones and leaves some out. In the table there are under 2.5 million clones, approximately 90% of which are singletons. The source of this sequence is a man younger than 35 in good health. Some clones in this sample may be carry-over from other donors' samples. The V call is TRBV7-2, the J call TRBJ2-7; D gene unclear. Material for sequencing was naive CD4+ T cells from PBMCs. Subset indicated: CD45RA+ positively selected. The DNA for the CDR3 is TGTGCCAGCAGCTTAGTTGCAGGTGGAAGCTACGAGCAGTACTTC. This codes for CASSLVAGGSYEQYF.